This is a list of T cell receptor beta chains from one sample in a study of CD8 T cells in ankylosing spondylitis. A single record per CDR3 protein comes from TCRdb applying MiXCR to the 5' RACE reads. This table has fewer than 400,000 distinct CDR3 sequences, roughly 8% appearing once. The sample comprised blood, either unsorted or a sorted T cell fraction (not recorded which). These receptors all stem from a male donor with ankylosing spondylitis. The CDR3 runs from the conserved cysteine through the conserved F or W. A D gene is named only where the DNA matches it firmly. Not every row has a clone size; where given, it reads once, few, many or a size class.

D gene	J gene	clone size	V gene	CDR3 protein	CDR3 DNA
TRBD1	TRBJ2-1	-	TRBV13	CASSFSVDRGGNEQFF	TGTGCCAGCAGCTTCTCCGTGGACAGGGGGGGGAATGAGCAGTTCTTC
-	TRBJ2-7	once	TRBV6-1	CASSRRDIYEQYF	TGTGCCAGCAGTCGCCGGGACATCTACGAGCAGTACTTC
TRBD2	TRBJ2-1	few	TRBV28	CASSFSGGSPVNEQFF	TGTGCCAGCAGTTTTTCGGGGGGTAGTCCCGTGAATGAGCAGTTCTTC
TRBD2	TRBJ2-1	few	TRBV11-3	CASSGGSGKSYNEQFF	TGTGCCAGCAGCGGCGGGAGCGGGAAGTCCTACAATGAGCAGTTCTTC
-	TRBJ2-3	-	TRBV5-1	CASRITTGPTWDTQYF	TGCGCCAGCAGAATTACGACAGGACCAACTTGGGATACGCAGTATTTT
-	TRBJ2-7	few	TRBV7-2	CASRDAGTHPGQYF	TGTGCCAGCAGGGACGCCGGGACCCACCCCGGACAGTACTTC
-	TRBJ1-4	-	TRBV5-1	CASSFQNGVGEKLFF	TGCGCCAGCAGCTTTCAAAACGGTGTGGGTGAAAAACTGTTTTTT
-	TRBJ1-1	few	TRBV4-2	CASSQATQGVGTEAFF	TGTGCCAGCAGCCAAGCCACACAGGGCGTGGGCACTGAAGCTTTCTTT
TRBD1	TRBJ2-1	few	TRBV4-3	CASSLGRGPGEQFF	TGCGCCAGCAGCCTCGGTAGGGGGCCGGGTGAGCAGTTCTTC
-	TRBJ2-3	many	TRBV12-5	CASGYSGGGDTQYF	TGTGCTAGTGGCTATTCAGGAGGGGGCGATACGCAGTATTTT
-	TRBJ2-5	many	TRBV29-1	CSVEDRLAWRRQETQYF	TGCAGCGTTGAAGATAGGCTAGCGTGGAGGCGGCAAGAGACCCAGTACTTC
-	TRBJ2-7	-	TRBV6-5	CASSYTGFSYEQYF	TGTGCCAGCAGTTACACGGGTTTTAGCTACGAGCAGTACTTC
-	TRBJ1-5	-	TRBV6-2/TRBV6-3	CASRGMGQPQHF	TGTGCCAGCAGAGGGATGGGCCAGCCCCAGCATTTT
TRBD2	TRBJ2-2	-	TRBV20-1	CSAEPSGRYTGELFF	TGCAGTGCTGAGCCTAGCGGGAGGTACACCGGGGAGCTGTTTTTT